This passage covers 11 T cell receptor beta chains from one sample sequenced in a study of cytotoxic CD8 clonotypes in ibrutinib-treated CLL. Data came from immunoSEQ multiplex PCR; TCRdb stores just in-frame clones and leaves some out. The data show 150,000 to 200,000 clones, with 70% to 90% seen just once and approximately 2.9% held by the top ten. Sequencing used PBMCs, obtained at disease progression, from a patient treated with ibrutinib. These receptors were taken from a human donor with chronic lymphocytic leukemia.

The chain couples TRBV9 to TRBJ2-7; maybe TRBD2 (7 bases). This CDR3 contains 17 residues. Germline values: CDR1 SGDLS, CDR2 YYNGEE. Trimming took off 0 bases at V and 3 bases at J, with 19 bases between the two ends. CDR3 region: CASSVGVGGLADYEQYF. The CDR3 DNA reads as TGTGCCAGCAGCGTAGGAGTAGGGGGGCTAGCGGACTACGAGCAGTACTTC.

This clone was counted once. The J gene is TRBJ1-1, the V gene TRBV11-3; D is possibly TRBD1 (6 bases). The germline V gene encodes CDR1 SGHNT and CDR2 YENEEA. Deletions cut 0 bases from V and 1 base from J, with 9 bases between. The CDR3 is 15 amino acids. The CDR3 is CASSLDDRPNTEAFF. CDR3 bases: TGTGCCAGCAGCTTAGATGACAGGCCGAACACTGAAGCTTTCTTT.

V and J are TRBV4-1 and TRBJ2-4, with D maybe TRBD1 (5 bases). Germline lookup yields CDR1 MGHRA and CDR2 YSYEKL. Trimming took off 0 bases at V and 7 bases at J, with 16 bases between the two ends. The CDR3 contains 16 residues. The CDR3 is CASSQDQGRVYNIQYF. For the CDR3, the DNA is TGCGCCAGCAGCCAAGATCAGGGCAGGGTCTATAACATTCAGTACTTC.

The chain has TRBV5-5 and TRBJ1-1, with D perhaps matching TRBD1 (5 bases). Germline V CDR1 and CDR2: SGHKS, YYEKEE (reference sequence). CDR3 length: 16 residues. Trimming shortened V by 4 bases and J by 3 bases, and 19 bases separated the two germline ends. The CDR3, as DNA: TGTGCCAGCAGCCCGGACGCCGGGGGTGGATACACTGAAGCTTTCTTT. Translating it yields CASSPDAGGGYTEAFF.

This clone was observed once. The chain recombines TRBV25-1 with TRBJ2-3, with D unclear. CDR1 and CDR2 from the germline V gene are MGHDK and SYGVNS. The length of the CDR3 is 14 residues. V dropped 2 bases and J dropped 3 bases, with 9 bases sitting between them. The CDR3 bases are TGTGCCAGCAGTGAACTATCTCCGACAGATACGCAGTATTTT. It translates to CASSELSPTDTQYF.

V is TRBV5-1 and J is TRBJ1-3, with D maybe TRBD1 (6 bases). The V and J ends lost 4 bases and 3 bases respectively, with 17 bases between them. This CDR3 contains 16 residues. Looked up from germline, CDR1 is SGHRS and CDR2 is YFSETQ. The CDR3 sequence is CASSPQGSVVGNTIYF. CDR3 bases: TGCGCCAGCAGCCCTCAGGGGAGCGTTGTTGGAAACACCATATATTTT. Together with reference TRBV5-1 and TRBJ1-3, the CDR3 gives the full variable domain: KAGVTQTPRYLIKTRGQQVTLSCSPISGHRSVSWYQQTPGQGLQFLFEYFSETQRNKGNFPGRFSGRQFSNSRSEMNVSTLELGDSALYLCASSPQGSVVGNTIYFGEGSWLTVV.

The chain couples TRBV6-5 to TRBJ2-7, with D perhaps TRBD2 (5 bases). The CDR3 consists of 15 residues. The V and J ends lost 2 bases and 3 bases respectively, with 14 bases between them. Per germline, CDR1 MNHEY and CDR2 SVGAGI. CDR3 loop: CASSYTAADDYEQYF. The CDR3 DNA reads as TGTGCCAGCAGTTACACGGCAGCGGACGACTACGAGCAGTACTTC.

V is TRBV6-5 and J is TRBJ2-1; D possibly corresponds to TRBD2 (7 bases). The germline V and J ends were trimmed by 8 bases and 2 bases, with 16 bases remaining between them. Germline V gene sequence: CDR1 MNHEY, CDR2 SVGAGI. This CDR3 has 15 residues. The chain's CDR3 is CASWGGVSPYNEQFF. CDR3 nucleotide sequence: TGTGCCAGCTGGGGGGGCGTCAGTCCCTACAATGAGCAGTTCTTC.

This rearrangement joins TRBV7-7 to TRBJ2-2; TRBD1 matches 10 bases. CDR1 SSHAT and CDR2 FNYEAQ come from the germline V gene (reference sequence). This CDR3 is 14 amino acids long. The CDR3: CASGPGQGIGELFF. The CDR3 DNA follows: TGTGCTAGCGGTCCGGGACAGGGGATCGGGGAGCTGTTTTTT.

This clone was counted only a few times. This sequence joins TRBV9 and TRBJ1-3, with D possibly matching TRBD1 (6 bases). CDR1 SGDLS and CDR2 YYNGEE come from the germline V gene. This CDR3 spans 15 amino acids. Trimming cost V 3 bases and J 4 bases, with 14 bases left between them. The CDR3 here is CASSARTGSGNTIYF. In DNA, the CDR3 is TGTGCCAGCAGCGCCAGAACAGGGTCGGGAAACACCATATATTTT.

The gene calls are TRBV7-2 and TRBJ2-1, with D tentatively TRBD2 (6 bases). Trimming cost V 4 bases and J 7 bases, with 17 bases left between them. This CDR3 contains 15 residues. CDR1 is SGHTA, CDR2 FQGNSA, per germline. CDR3 loop: CASSSEILLANEQFF. CDR3 nucleotides: TGTGCCAGCAGCTCCGAAATCCTTCTAGCGAATGAGCAGTTCTTC.